These 28 T cell receptor beta chains share one sample of origin, sequenced in a study of control samples from healthy donors and cancer patients. TCRdb's table, derived via immunoSEQ multiplex PCR, lists solely in-frame clones and lacks some. The data contain roughly 30,000 clones, approximately 94% of them singletons. Sequences were obtained from PBMCs. These receptors came from a middle-aged man with colorectal cancer.

This chain links TRBV7-2 with TRBJ2-2, with D perhaps being TRBD1 or TRBD2 (7 bases each). CDR3 length: 15 amino acids. V was cut by 3 bases and J by 4 bases, with 12 bases left in between. Looked up from germline, CDR1 is SGHTA and CDR2 is FQGNSA. This CDR3 is CASSFRGGSTGELFF. CDR3 coding DNA: TGTGCCAGCAGCTTCAGGGGGGGCAGCACCGGGGAGCTGTTTTTT.

The CDR3 spells CASTPTAIYNEQFF. CDR3 nucleotide sequence: TGTGCCAGCACCCCGACAGCGATCTACAATGAGCAGTTCTTC. This sequence joins TRBV7-2 and TRBJ2-1; a weak D match, TRBD1 (5 bases). V was shortened by 7 bases and J by 3 bases, with 13 bases between the two germline ends. CDR3 length equals 14 residues. Germline V gene data show CDR1 as SGHTA and CDR2 as FQGNSA.

V usage is TRBV6-2 or TRBV6-3 and J usage is TRBJ1-2; D possibly corresponds to TRBD1 (6 bases). CDR3 size: 18 residues. Germline V gene lookup returns CDR1 MNHEY and CDR2 SVGEGT. Trimming removed 6 bases at V and 4 bases at J, with 27 bases between. The CDR3 bases are TGTGCCAGCAGCCCTCAGCGGGACAACTCCCCTCTTATCTATGGCTACACCTTC. This sequence encodes CASSPQRDNSPLIYGYTF.

The chain has TRBV6-2 or TRBV6-3 and TRBJ2-5; D might be TRBD2 (7 bases). The CDR3 has 16 amino acids. CDR1 is MNHEY, CDR2 SVGEGT, per germline. Trimming removed 3 bases from V and 1 base from J, with 15 bases in between. CDR3 nucleotides: TGTGCCAGCAGTTATCGTCGGGGGGCCCCCCAAGAGACCCAGTACTTC. It codes for CASSYRRGAPQETQYF.

The chain has TRBV4-1 and TRBJ2-4, with 9 bases fitting TRBD1. The germline V gene encodes CDR1 MGHRA and CDR2 YSYEKL. After removal of 0 bases from V and 6 bases from J, the junction contained 12 bases not matched to a gene. The CDR3 length is 18 residues. For the CDR3, the DNA is TGCGCCAGCAGCCAAGACCAGAGGCGTGGACAGGGGATAAACATTCAGTACTTC. Translating gives CASSQDQRRGQGINIQYF.

This clone occurred once. This chain connects TRBV7-9 to TRBJ2-7; D is undetermined. The CDR3 is 14 residues long. Germline loops: CDR1 SEHNR, CDR2 FQNEAQ (reference sequence). V shed 2 bases and J shed 7 bases, with 15 bases lying between them. The CDR3 is CASSLNSRPQEQYF. The CDR3 region has the DNA TGTGCCAGCAGCTTAAACTCCAGGCCGCAAGAGCAGTACTTC. The full variable domain, completed using reference TRBV7-9 and TRBJ2-7, is DTGVSQNPRHKITKRGQNVTFRCDPISEHNRLYWYRQTLGQGPEFLTYFQNEAQLEKSRLLSDRFSAERPKGSFSTLEIQRTEQGDSAMYLCASSLNSRPQEQYFGPGTRLTVT.

The V gene is TRBV6-5, the J gene TRBJ1-5, with TRBD1 matching over 8 bases. The CDR3 consists of 15 residues. CDR1 MNHEY and CDR2 SVGAGI come from the germline V gene. Unmatched junction bases numbered 4, after V lost 6 bases and J lost 0 bases. For the CDR3, the DNA is TGTGCCAGCAGAGGGACAGGTTTTAGCAATCAGCCCCAGCATTTT. This codes for CASRGTGFSNQPQHF.

This rearrangement joins TRBV11-2 to TRBJ2-7; TRBD2 matches 9 bases. This CDR3 has 14 residues. The V gene end was trimmed by 1 base and the J gene end by 3 bases; junction bases not matched to a gene: 1. Germline V gene sequence: CDR1 SGHAT, CDR2 FQNNGV. The CDR3 bases are TGTGCCAGCAGCTTAGGGACTAGCGTCTACGAGCAGTACTTC. Its translation is CASSLGTSVYEQYF.

This chain uses TRBV5-6 with TRBJ1-3; TRBD1 matches 7 bases. Germline values: CDR1 SGHDT, CDR2 YYEEEE. CDR3 length: 14 amino acids. V lost 4 bases and J lost 1; bases outside the gene matches: 2. In DNA, the CDR3 is TGTGCCAGCAGCCTGGACAGGTCTGGAAACACCATATATTTT. It yields the protein CASSLDRSGNTIYF.

This clone showed up just once. The V call is TRBV5-4, the J call TRBJ2-3, with D perhaps TRBD2 (5 bases). Trimming shortened V by 4 bases and J by 0 bases, and 15 bases separated the two germline ends. Germline assignment: CDR1 SGHNT and CDR2 YYREEE (reference sequence). The CDR3 is made up of 16 amino acids. The CDR3 protein is CASSPLPGMSTDTQYF. The CDR3 nucleotides are TGTGCCAGCAGCCCCCTCCCGGGAATGAGCACAGATACGCAGTATTTT.

The chain combines TRBV18 with TRBJ2-2; 7 bases are shared with TRBD1. CDR1 is KGHSH, CDR2 LQKENI, per germline. J was trimmed by 0 bases and V by 0 bases; bases with no gene match: 1. This CDR3 has 16 residues. CDR3 protein: CASSPPDRTNTGELFF. CDR3 bases: TGTGCCAGCTCACCACCGGACAGGACGAACACCGGGGAGCTGTTTTTT.

In this sample, this clone turned up once. The chain has TRBV10-3 and TRBJ1-1; a weak D match, TRBD1 (5 bases). The CDR3 has 13 amino acids. In germline, CDR1 is ENHRY, CDR2 SYGVKD. Trimming shortened V by 8 bases and J by 2 bases, and 12 bases separated the two germline ends. The DNA for the CDR3 is TGTGCCATCCGGACACCGACTAACACTGAAGCTTTCTTT. As protein: CAIRTPTNTEAFF.

This chain joins TRBV5-1 and TRBJ2-5; D is uncertain. Trimming removed 0 bases from V and 4 bases from J, with 10 bases in between. CDR1 SGHRS and CDR2 YFSETQ come from the germline V gene. The CDR3 totals 14 residues. Here the CDR3 reads CASSLALPGETQYF. The CDR3 DNA follows: TGCGCCAGCAGCTTGGCCCTACCGGGAGAGACCCAGTACTTC.

The genes are TRBV18 and TRBJ1-1, with D possibly matching TRBD1 (5 bases). CDR1 and CDR2 (germline): KGHSH, LQKENI. Trimming took off 2 bases at V and 5 bases at J, with 12 bases between the two ends. This CDR3 comprises 14 residues. The CDR3 here is CASSPTGGGTEAFF. CDR3 sequence (DNA): TGTGCCAGCTCACCAACGGGGGGAGGAACTGAAGCTTTCTTT.

The chain is built from TRBV7-3 and TRBJ1-1, with D hard to call. The germline V gene encodes CDR1 SGHTA and CDR2 FQGTGA. The length of the CDR3 is 14 residues. V was trimmed by 4 bases and J by 11 bases, leaving 20 bases between them. Written as DNA, the CDR3 is TGTGCCAGCAGCTCCCCTGAAGGAGGTTTTGAGGCTTTCTTT. Translating gives CASSSPEGGFEAFF.

This clone is termed medium-sized. The chain links TRBV12-3 or TRBV12-4 to TRBJ2-7, with D possibly TRBD2 on 5 matching bases. The CDR3 covers 13 residues. V was pared by 5 bases and J by 3 bases, with 11 bases between. CDR3 loop: CASSLGLGYEQYF. The DNA for the CDR3 is TGTGCCAGCAGTCTAGGACTCGGCTACGAGCAGTACTTC.

The sample holds a few counts of this clone. The chain links TRBV24-1 to TRBJ2-1; D possibly corresponds to TRBD2 (5 bases). There are 15 residues in the CDR3. V shed 7 bases and J shed 7 bases, with 19 bases lying between them. CDR1 and CDR2 (germline): KGHDR, SFDVKD. CDR3 coding DNA: TGTGCCACCAGCGGAGGAGGACTGGGTAGGAATGAGCAGTTCTTC. It specifies CATSGGGLGRNEQFF.

The chain combines TRBV7-9 with TRBJ2-1; 9 bases agree with TRBD2. Germline-derived CDR1 and CDR2 are SEHNR and FQNEAQ (reference sequence). Losses at the gene ends were 8 bases for V and 7 bases for J; bases not matched to a gene: 6. This CDR3 contains 13 residues. CDR3 nucleotide sequence: TGTGCCAGCGTGGTAGCGGGGGATAATGAGCAGTTCTTC. Protein sequence: CASVVAGDNEQFF.

This chain joins TRBV4-3 and TRBJ2-1; TRBD2 agrees at 11 bases. The junction had 6 bases not matched to a gene; V was cut back by 2 bases and J by 9 bases. CDR1 and CDR2 from the germline V gene are LGHNA and YSLEER. The CDR3 extends over 15 amino acids. The CDR3 loop reads CASSQIAGGIGEQFF. For the CDR3, the DNA is TGCGCCAGCAGCCAAATAGCGGGGGGGATAGGTGAGCAGTTCTTC.

This chain links TRBV18 with TRBJ2-5; 13 positions agree with TRBD2. The germline CDR1 and CDR2 sequences are KGHSH and LQKENI. The CDR3 has 16 residues. Losses at the gene ends were 3 bases for V and 5 bases for J; bases not matched to a gene: 6. The CDR3: CASSPPGLAGYETQYF. In nucleotides, the CDR3 is TGTGCCAGCTCACCCCCGGGACTAGCGGGGTACGAGACCCAGTACTTC. The full variable domain, in which reference TRBV18 and TRBJ2-5 provide the parts outside the CDR3, is NAGVMQNPRHLVRRRGQEARLRCSPMKGHSHVYWYRQLPEEGLKFMVYLQKENIIDESGMPKERFSAEFPKEGPSILRIQQVVRGDSAAYFCASSPPGLAGYETQYFGPGTRLLVL.

The V call is TRBV6-5, the J call TRBJ2-5, with D unresolved. The germline V and J ends were trimmed by 2 bases and 0 bases, with 10 bases remaining between them. The CDR3 has 15 residues. Germline CDR1 is MNHEY and CDR2 is SVGAGI. In nucleotides, the CDR3 is TGTGCCAGCAGTTACGGAACAGCGTACCAAGAGACCCAGTACTTC. Its protein product is CASSYGTAYQETQYF.

The rearrangement joins TRBV29-1 to TRBJ2-1; D is possibly TRBD2 (6 bases). The CDR3 has 13 residues. The germline CDR1 and CDR2 sequences are SQVTM and ANQGSEA. With 6 bases removed from V and 8 bases from J, the gap between germline ends came to 17 bases. CDR3 amino acids: CSVEGRIADEQFF. CDR3 nucleotide sequence: TGCAGCGTGGAGGGGAGAATCGCTGATGAGCAGTTCTTC.

The chain links TRBV4-1 to TRBJ1-6; D gene unclear. V dropped 0 bases and J dropped 8 bases, with 11 bases sitting between them. The CDR3 runs 15 residues. Germline V gives CDR1 MGHRA, CDR2 YSYEKL. The CDR3 DNA sequence: TGCGCCAGCAGCCAAGATCATCAGGAGGATTCACCCCTCCACTTT. Its translation is CASSQDHQEDSPLHF.

The J gene is TRBJ1-6, the V gene TRBV19, with 11 bases matching TRBD1. V lost 2 bases to trimming and J lost 7 bases; unmatched junction nucleotides: 4. CDR1 is LNHDA and CDR2 is SQIVND in the germline V gene (reference sequence). This CDR3 comprises 16 residues. This CDR3 is CASSIYGDRGNSPLHF. Written as DNA, the CDR3 is TGTGCCAGTAGTATATATGGGGACAGGGGGAATTCACCCCTCCACTTT.

The chain has TRBV19 and TRBJ1-6; D perhaps matches TRBD1 (5 bases). The CDR3 spans 15 residues. Germline CDR1 LNHDA, CDR2 SQIVND (reference sequence). The germline V and J ends were trimmed by 7 bases and 6 bases, with 16 bases remaining between them. For the CDR3, the DNA is TGTGCCAGTACCCCTACTGTGCAGGGTAATTCACCCCTCCACTTT. It is translated as CASTPTVQGNSPLHF.

V and J are TRBV6-5 and TRBJ2-7; 10 bases agree with TRBD1. The CDR3 runs to 14 residues. V trimming: 4 bases; J trimming: 3 bases; junction bases outside the gene matches: 3. CDR1 and CDR2 (germline): MNHEY, SVGAGI. CDR3 loop: CASSSRDRGYEQYF. The CDR3 DNA follows: TGTGCCAGCAGTTCCCGGGACAGGGGCTACGAGCAGTACTTC.

The CDR3 nucleotides are TGTGCCAGCAGCCAAGGAGAGAGGACAGAGAACACCGGGGAGCTGTTTTTT. This gives the protein CASSQGERTENTGELFF. The chain carries TRBV4-2 and TRBJ2-2, with D tentatively TRBD1 (6 bases). The CDR3 sequence is 17 residues long. Germline values: CDR1 LGHNA, CDR2 YNFKEQ. Deletions cut 1 base from V and 1 base from J, with 13 bases between.

The genes are TRBV14 and TRBJ1-2; unclear D gene. Per germline, CDR1 SGHDN and CDR2 FVKESK. The germline V and J ends were trimmed by 2 bases and 0 bases, with 10 bases remaining between them. This CDR3 contains 15 residues. The CDR3 nucleotides are TGTGCCAGCAGCCAATCGGGGTGGGCTAACTATGGCTACACCTTC. It translates to CASSQSGWANYGYTF.